This passage covers 25 T cell receptor beta chains from one sample sequenced in a study of blood T cell repertoires in COVID-19. The repertoire was sequenced with immunoSEQ multiplex PCR; TCRdb's copy has only in-frame clones and lacks some. The sample shows some 45,000 clones, over 80% of them seen only once. The specimen was peripheral blood. All receptors derive from a man older than 75 in a cohort sampled during active COVID-19.

The rearrangement links TRBV19 to TRBJ1-2, with a possible D match to TRBD1 (6 bases). V gave up 3 bases and J gave up 4 bases, with 9 bases separating them. CDR1 and CDR2 (germline): LNHDA, SQIVND (reference sequence). There are 13 residues in the CDR3. The CDR3: CASSMDSIYGYTF. CDR3 in DNA: TGTGCCAGTAGTATGGACAGCATCTATGGCTACACCTTC.

The rearrangement links TRBV4-1 to TRBJ2-1, with 8 bases aligning to TRBD2. The V gene end was trimmed by 4 bases and the J gene end by 4 bases; junction bases not matched to a gene: 3. The germline V gene has CDR1 MGHRA and CDR2 YSYEKL. CDR3 size: 14 residues. The chain's CDR3 is CASSPAGAYNEQFF. The CDR3 bases are TGCGCCAGCAGCCCAGCGGGAGCTTACAATGAGCAGTTCTTC.

This chain connects TRBV5-1 to TRBJ1-2; D gene ambiguous. The germline V gene encodes CDR1 SGHRS and CDR2 YFSETQ. The CDR3 consists of 16 residues. V was clipped by 4 bases and J by 0 bases, with 16 bases between them. CDR3 sequence (DNA): TGCGCCAGCAGCCCACAAATCCCGACTGCTAACTATGGCTACACCTTC. Encoded protein: CASSPQIPTANYGYTF. Together with reference TRBV5-1 and TRBJ1-2, the CDR3 gives the full variable domain: KAGVTQTPRYLIKTRGQQVTLSCSPISGHRSVSWYQQTPGQGLQFLFEYFSETQRNKGNFPGRFSGRQFSNSRSEMNVSTLELGDSALYLCASSPQIPTANYGYTFGSGTRLTVV.

The chain couples TRBV15 to TRBJ1-5, with 8 bases aligning to TRBD1. Trimming removed 4 bases from V and 5 bases from J; junction bases left unmatched: 7. CDR1 and CDR2 from the germline V gene are LNHNV and YYDKDF (reference sequence). The length of the CDR3 is 15 residues. The chain's CDR3 is CATSTGTGLYQPQHF. The DNA for the CDR3 is TGTGCCACCAGCACCGGGACAGGCCTTTATCAGCCCCAGCATTTT.

V usage is TRBV7-2 and J usage is TRBJ1-5; D is uncertain. Per germline, CDR1 SGHTA and CDR2 FQGNSA. The CDR3 runs to 15 residues. Trimming shortened V by 1 base and J by 0 bases, and 7 bases separated the two germline ends. CDR3 protein: CASSLGRNSNQPQHF. The CDR3 DNA reads as TGTGCCAGCAGCTTAGGGCGGAATAGCAATCAGCCCCAGCATTTT. The variable domain in full, with the rest retrieved from reference TRBV7-2 and TRBJ1-5, is GAGVSQSPSNKVTEKGKDVELRCDPISGHTALYWYRQSLGQGLEFLIYFQGNSAPDKSGLPSDRFSAERTGGSVSTLTIQRTQQEDSAVYLCASSLGRNSNQPQHFGDGTRLSIL.

Of note for this clone: At one boundary the junction diverges from the germline segment, which might be a read error. The genes are TRBV7-2 and TRBJ2-1; D may be TRBD1 (6 bases). Germline V gives CDR1 SGHTA, CDR2 FQGNSA. There are 14 residues in the CDR3. The CDR3 sequence: CASSPRTGDKEQFF. The DNA for the CDR3 is TGTGCCAGCAGCCCCCGGACTGGGGACAAAGAGCAGTTCTTC.

This clone was counted between two and nine times. The chain recombines TRBV5-1 with TRBJ1-2, with a tentative D call TRBD1 (6 bases). Trimming removed 0 bases at V and 5 bases at J, with 11 bases between. In germline, CDR1 is SGHRS, CDR2 YFSETQ. The CDR3 extends over 14 amino acids. CDR3 coding DNA: TGCGCCAGCAGCTTGGGGACAGCTTCATATGGCTACACCTTC. It codes for CASSLGTASYGYTF.

The chain employs TRBV10-3 and TRBJ2-3, with 10 bases identical to TRBD1. This CDR3 spans 15 amino acids. Germline CDR1 is ENHRY and CDR2 is SYGVKD. Germline trimming cut 8 bases from V and 5 bases from J; bases unmatched to any gene: 10. Written as DNA, the CDR3 is TGTGCCATCGAAAAGGGACAGGGGTTTGGAGATACGCAGTATTTT. Protein: CAIEKGQGFGDTQYF.

The V gene is TRBV11-2, the J gene TRBJ2-5, with D possibly TRBD1 on 6 matching bases. The germline CDR1 and CDR2 sequences are SGHAT and FQNNGV. V gave up 2 bases and J gave up 5 bases, with 15 bases separating them. The length of the CDR3 is 15 residues. The CDR3 DNA sequence: TGTGCCAGCAGCTTAAGGACAGTGAGAATCGAGACCCAGTACTTC. It codes for CASSLRTVRIETQYF.

In this sample, this clone turned up a few times. V is TRBV28 and J is TRBJ1-5; D is possibly TRBD1 (6 bases). The CDR3 length is 12 residues. Germline CDR1 reads MDHEN; CDR2 reads SYDVKM. V gave up 7 bases and J gave up 5 bases, with 9 bases separating them. CDR3 residues: CASTRGDQPQHF. As DNA, the CDR3 is TGTGCCAGCACCAGGGGCGATCAGCCCCAGCATTTT.

V gene TRBV4-3 combines with J gene TRBJ1-1, with D tentatively TRBD1 (5 bases). The germline V gene has CDR1 LGHNA and CDR2 YSLEER. The CDR3 covers 15 residues. Trimming cost V 4 bases and J 1 base, with 13 bases left between them. As DNA, the CDR3 is TGCGCCAGCAGCCTCAGGGCCACAGCGAACACTGAAGCTTTCTTT. It is translated as CASSLRATANTEAFF.

This chain connects TRBV28 to TRBJ2-7; D is ambiguous. The CDR3 loop spans 11 amino acids. Trimming shortened V by 6 bases and J by 3 bases, and 6 bases separated the two germline ends. Looked up from germline, CDR1 is MDHEN and CDR2 is SYDVKM. This CDR3 is CASRSLYEQYF. CDR3 nucleotide sequence: TGTGCCAGCAGGTCCCTCTACGAGCAGTACTTC.

This CDR3 is CASSSLTPGGNSPLHF. The CDR3 DNA sequence: TGTGCCAGCAGTTCGTTGACCCCGGGAGGCAATTCACCCCTCCACTTT. The chain links TRBV28 to TRBJ1-6, with D uncertain. Germline V lookup: CDR1 MDHEN, CDR2 SYDVKM. This CDR3 spans 16 amino acids. V was trimmed by 4 bases and J by 7 bases, leaving 17 bases between them. Using reference TRBV28 and TRBJ1-6 for the parts outside the CDR3, the full variable domain is DVKVTQSSRYLVKRTGEKVFLECVQDMDHENMFWYRQDPGLGLRLIYFSYDVKMKEKGDIPEGYSVSREKKERFSLILESASTNQTSMYLCASSSLTPGGNSPLHFGNGTRLTVT.

The genes are TRBV5-1 and TRBJ2-5; 8 bases fit TRBD1. The trim removed 0 bases at V and 4 bases at J, leaving 2 bases unmatched. Germline assignment: CDR1 SGHRS and CDR2 YFSETQ. This CDR3 comprises 14 residues. This chain's CDR3 is CASSLAGQGETQYF. CDR3 coding DNA: TGCGCCAGCAGCTTGGCCGGACAGGGAGAGACCCAGTACTTC.

As DNA, the CDR3 is TGTGCCAGCAGCGTGGGACTTCCTCTCCGGGATACGCAGTATTTT. As protein: CASSVGLPLRDTQYF. V and J are TRBV6-5 and TRBJ2-3; TRBD2 is a possible D gene (6 bases). The CDR3 is 15 residues long. Germline loops: CDR1 MNHEY, CDR2 SVGAGI. Trimming removed 6 bases from V and 6 bases from J, with 19 bases in between.

This clone was seen a single time. This chain uses TRBV25-1 with TRBJ1-1; TRBD1 agrees at 8 bases. The CDR3 spans 14 residues. Germline V gene sequence: CDR1 MGHDK, CDR2 SYGVNS. V shed 6 bases, J shed 4 bases, and the junction held 7 bases outside the gene matches. The CDR3 DNA is TGTGCCAGCAGGCCCCAGACAGGGGTCACTGAAGCTTTCTTT. Amino acids: CASRPQTGVTEAFF.

The genes are TRBV5-1 and TRBJ1-6; 7 positions agree with TRBD1. This CDR3 region has 15 residues. V was pared by 0 bases and J by 7 bases, with 4 bases of the junction left unmatched. Germline-derived CDR1 and CDR2 are SGHRS and YFSETQ. CDR3 sequence reads: CASSLVGDRNSPLHF. CDR3 sequence (DNA): TGCGCCAGCAGCTTGGTAGGGGACAGAAATTCACCCCTCCACTTT.

For the CDR3, the DNA is TGTGCCAGCAGCGGACCCGGGGGGACAAAAGAGACCCAGTACTTC. Translating gives CASSGPGGTKETQYF. The chain has TRBV6-2 or TRBV6-3 and TRBJ2-5, with a tentative D call TRBD2 (7 bases). The V end lost 6 bases, the J end lost 3 bases, and 17 bases lay between the germline ends. The germline V gene encodes CDR1 MNHEY and CDR2 SVGEGT. This CDR3 has 15 amino acids.

This chain links TRBV2 with TRBJ2-5; 7 bases line up with TRBD1. CDR1 is SNHLY, CDR2 FYNNEI, per germline. V shed 11 bases and J 4 bases; nucleotides not matched to a gene: 4. This CDR3 comprises 11 residues. Here the CDR3 reads CAGGQLETQYF. CDR3 nucleotide sequence: TGTGCCGGGGGACAGCTAGAGACCCAGTACTTC.

The chain recombines TRBV4-2 with TRBJ2-1; 10 bases are shared with TRBD1. V dropped 0 bases and J dropped 6; count of bases not matched to a gene: 8. Germline CDR1 is LGHNA and CDR2 is YNFKEQ. The CDR3 is 17 residues long. The chain's CDR3 is CASSQEGTGTGVNEQFF. CDR3 nucleotide sequence: TGTGCCAGCAGCCAAGAAGGAACCGGGACAGGGGTCAATGAGCAGTTCTTC.

The chain has TRBV9 and TRBJ2-2, with TRBD2 identical over 7 bases. The CDR3 is made up of 15 amino acids. The J segment lost 1 base and the V segment lost 4 bases, leaving 4 bases of the junction unmatched. Germline CDR1 and CDR2: SGDLS and YYNGEE. CDR3 DNA sequence: TGTGCCAGCAGCCCTCCGGGGGGGAACACCGGGGAGCTGTTTTTT. It codes for CASSPPGGNTGELFF.

In this sample, this clone turned up a few times. This chain connects TRBV6-5 to TRBJ2-7, with 10 bases matching TRBD1. Trimming cost V 2 bases and J 3 bases; bases outside gene matches: 1. The CDR3 loop spans 14 amino acids. Germline loops: CDR1 MNHEY, CDR2 SVGAGI. DNA of the CDR3: TGTGCCAGCAGTTACCGGGACAGGGGCTACGAGCAGTACTTC. Its protein is CASSYRDRGYEQYF.

This chain's CDR3 is CASSPAGGIYGYTF. The CDR3 DNA reads TGTGCCAGCAGCCCCGCGGGGGGAATCTATGGCTACACCTTC. The chain has TRBV6-4 and TRBJ1-2; a weak D match, TRBD1 (5 bases). Trimming pared 6 bases from V and 4 bases from J, leaving 15 bases between. The CDR3 loop spans 14 amino acids. Germline CDR1 MRHNA, CDR2 SNTAGT.

V usage is TRBV6-2 or TRBV6-3 and J usage is TRBJ2-3; maybe TRBD2 (5 bases). Germline V gene lookup returns CDR1 MNHEY and CDR2 SVGEGT. The CDR3 totals 15 residues. V was trimmed by 2 bases and J by 2 bases, leaving 11 bases between them. This chain's CDR3 is CASSYRLGLTDTQYF. The CDR3 coding sequence is TGTGCCAGCAGTTACAGGTTAGGACTCACAGATACGCAGTATTTT.

The chain employs TRBV10-3 and TRBJ1-1; a weak D match, TRBD1 (6 bases). Germline assignment: CDR1 ENHRY and CDR2 SYGVKD. This CDR3 spans 17 amino acids. The germline V and J ends were trimmed by 0 bases and 0 bases, with 14 bases remaining between them. DNA for the CDR3: TGTGCCATCAGTGAGTCGACCGGGGGGCTGCTGAACACTGAAGCTTTCTTT. Protein sequence: CAISESTGGLLNTEAFF.